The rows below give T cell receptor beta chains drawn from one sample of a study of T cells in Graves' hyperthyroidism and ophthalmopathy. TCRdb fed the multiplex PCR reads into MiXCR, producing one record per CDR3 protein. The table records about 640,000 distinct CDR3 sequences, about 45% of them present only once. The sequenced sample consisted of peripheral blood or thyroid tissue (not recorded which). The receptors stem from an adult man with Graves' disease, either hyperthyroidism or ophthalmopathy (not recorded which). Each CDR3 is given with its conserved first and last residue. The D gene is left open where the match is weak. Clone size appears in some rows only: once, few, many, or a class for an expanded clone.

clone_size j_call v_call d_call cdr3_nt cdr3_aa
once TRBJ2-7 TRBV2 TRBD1 TGTGCCAGCATCGCGATCGGGACAGGCTCCTACGAGCAGTACTTC CASIAIGTGSYEQYF
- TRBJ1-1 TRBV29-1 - TGTACCAGCACCGGGTCGGGGGGTTACACTGAAGCTTTCTTT CTSTGSGGYTEAFF
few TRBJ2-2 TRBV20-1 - TGCAGTGCTACCCATCGAAGCCCCGGGGAGCTGTTTTTT CSATHRSPGELFF
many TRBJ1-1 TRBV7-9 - TGTGCCAGCAGCCCCACCGACGAAGGGAACACTGAAGCTTTCTTT CASSPTDEGNTEAFF
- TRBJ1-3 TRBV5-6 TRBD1 TGTGCCAGCAGCTGGACAGGGGGCGACTCTGGAAACACCATATATTTT CASSWTGGDSGNTIYF
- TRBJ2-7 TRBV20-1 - TGCAGTGCTAGTTCGTGGGACTCTGACTCCTACGAGCAGTACTTC CSASSWDSDSYEQYF
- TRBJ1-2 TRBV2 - TGTGCCAGCAGTGCCGTATGGGTTCGAGGCTACACCTTC CASSAVWVRGYTF
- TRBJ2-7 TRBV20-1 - TGCAGTGCTAGAGATGGGTTGGGATACGAGCAGTACTTC CSARDGLGYEQYF
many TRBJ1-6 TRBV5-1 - TGCGCCAGCAGCTTGTCGGACGCGACCCATTCACCCCTCCACTTT CASSLSDATHSPLHF
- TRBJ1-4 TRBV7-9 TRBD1 TGTGCCAGCAGCTTTGACAGGGGCAAAGAAAAACTGTTTTTT CASSFDRGKEKLFF
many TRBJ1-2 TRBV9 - TGTGCCAGCAGCGTACGGCGAACTGACGGCTACACCTTC CASSVRRTDGYTF
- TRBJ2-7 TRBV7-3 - TGCGCCAGCAGCCAAGATTCGGCAGCTCCTACCTACGAGCAGTACTTC CASSQDSAAPTYEQYF
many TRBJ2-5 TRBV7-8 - TGTGCCAGCAGCCCTAGTCCCAGGGGCCAAGAGACCCAGTACTTC CASSPSPRGQETQYF
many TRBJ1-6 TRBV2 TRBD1 TGTGCCAGCAGGGGACAGGGGGATTTGGCACCCCTCCACTTT CASRGQGDLAPLHF
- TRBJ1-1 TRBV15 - TGTGCCACCAGCAGTTTCCGACAGGCGACTGAAGCTTTCTTT CATSSFRQATEAFF
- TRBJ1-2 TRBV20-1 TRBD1 TGCAGTGCTGCCGGACAGGGGGCGCCGGGAGGCTACACCTTC CSAAGQGAPGGYTF
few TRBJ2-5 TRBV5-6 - TGTGCCAGCACCAACTGGGGGTCCGCCATCCAAGAGACCCAGTACTTC CASTNWGSAIQETQYF
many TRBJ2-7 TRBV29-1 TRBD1 TGCAGCGTTGAGGGGGACAGTTCCTACGAGCAGTACTTC CSVEGDSSYEQYF
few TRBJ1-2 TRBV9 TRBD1 TGTGCCAGCAGCAAAGGGGGCGCCCCAGGAGCTGGCTACACCTTC CASSKGGAPGAGYTF
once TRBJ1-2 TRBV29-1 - TGCAGCGGTCAAGGGGACGGCTACACCTTC CSGQGDGYTF
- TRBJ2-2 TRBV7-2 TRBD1 TGTGCCAGCAGCTTATTACAGGGGTCGGGGGAGCTGTTTTTT CASSLLQGSGELFF
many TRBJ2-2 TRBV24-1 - TGTGCCACCAGTGGGACGGCGAACACCGGGGAGCTGTTTTTT CATSGTANTGELFF
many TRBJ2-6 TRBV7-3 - TGTGCCAGCACCCCCGGCAGGGCGGGATCTGGGGCCAACGTCCTGACTTTC CASTPGRAGSGANVLTF
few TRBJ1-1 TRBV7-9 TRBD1 TGTGCCAGCAGCCAGGGGACAGGGGCCGAAGCTTTCTTT CASSQGTGAEAFF
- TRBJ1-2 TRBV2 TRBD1 TGTGCCATCAGTGAGCCAGGGGGTGGCTACACCTTC CAISEPGGGYTF
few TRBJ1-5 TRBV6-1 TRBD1 TGTGCCAGCAGGGCAGGGGGTGAGCCCCAGCATTTT CASRAGGEPQHF
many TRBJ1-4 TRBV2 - TGTGCCAGCAGTCCCCGACTGGCCGGACGGGAAAAACTGTTTTTT CASSPRLAGREKLFF
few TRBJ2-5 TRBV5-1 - TGCGCCAGCAGCACAACAGGGGAGGCGACCCAGTACTTC CASSTTGEATQYF
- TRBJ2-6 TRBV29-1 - TGCAGCGTTACGCTGGGGGTCAACGTCCTGACTTTC CSVTLGVNVLTF
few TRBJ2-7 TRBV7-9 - TGTGCCAGCACCCGAGGGCAGGGCTCCTACGAGCAGTACTTC CASTRGQGSYEQYF
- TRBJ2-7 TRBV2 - TGTGCCAGCAGTGAAGTAGGGCCAGGGGAGCAGTACTTC CASSEVGPGEQYF
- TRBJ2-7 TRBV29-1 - TGCAGCGTTGCTCCCCCAGGTTCCAATGAGCAGTACTTC CSVAPPGSNEQYF
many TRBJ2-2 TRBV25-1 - TGTGCCAGCAGTGACAGGATGAACACCGGGGAGCTGTTTTTT CASSDRMNTGELFF
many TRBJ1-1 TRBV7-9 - TGTGCCAGCAGCTTAACCGGGACACCAGAAGCTTTCTTT CASSLTGTPEAFF
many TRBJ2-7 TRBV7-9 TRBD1 TGTGCCAGCAGCAATAAGGGACAGGACGAGCAGTACTTC CASSNKGQDEQYF
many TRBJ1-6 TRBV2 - TGTGCCAGCAGTGAGGGCAGTAATTCACCCCTCCACTTT CASSEGSNSPLHF
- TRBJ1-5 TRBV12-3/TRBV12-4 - TGTGCCAGCAGCACGGTCTATAGCAATCAGCCCCAGCATTTT CASSTVYSNQPQHF
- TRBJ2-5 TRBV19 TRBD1 TGTGCCAGTAGCGAGGGGGCTAGCCAGACCCAGTACTTC CASSEGASQTQYF
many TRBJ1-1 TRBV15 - TGTGCCACCAGCAGAGATCGGGACGCGGGGGAAGCTTTCTTT CATSRDRDAGEAFF
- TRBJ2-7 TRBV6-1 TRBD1 TGTGCCAGCAGTTACTCTTGGACAGGGACCTACGAGCAGTACTTC CASSYSWTGTYEQYF
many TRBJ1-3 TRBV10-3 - TGTGCCATCAACTTGGGGGGATTCGGAAACACCATATATTTT CAINLGGFGNTIYF
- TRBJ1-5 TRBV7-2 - TGTGCCAGCAGCCTCACAGGGCAGGGGAGCAATCAGCCCCAGCATTTT CASSLTGQGSNQPQHF
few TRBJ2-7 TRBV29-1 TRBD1 TGCAGCGTTGGGCTCAGGGGGCGCGGTAACGAGCAGTACTTC CSVGLRGRGNEQYF
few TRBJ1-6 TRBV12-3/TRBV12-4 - TGTGCCAGCAGCCAAGTAGGGTATGGGAATTCACCCCTCCACTTT CASSQVGYGNSPLHF
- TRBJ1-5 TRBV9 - TGTGCCAGCAGCGCCGAGGGACAGCCCCAGCATTTT CASSAEGQPQHF
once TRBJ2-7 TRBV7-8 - TGTGCCAGCAGCTACGTTCGGGGGAGAGACAATCAGCAGTACTTC CASSYVRGRDNQQYF
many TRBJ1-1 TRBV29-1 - TGCAGCGTTATAGGGTCTTGGTTGAACACTGAAGCTTTCTTT CSVIGSWLNTEAFF
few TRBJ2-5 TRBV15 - TGTGCCAGCAGTCCCTCACGACGGGCCCACGCACAAGAGACCCAGTACTTC CASSPSRRAHAQETQYF
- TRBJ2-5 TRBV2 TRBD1 TGTGCCAGCAGTGCCGGGACAGGGATTCATCAGCCCCAGTACTTC CASSAGTGIHQPQYF
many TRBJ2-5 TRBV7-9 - TGTGCCAGCAGCCAAGGGGACCGAATCCAAGAGACCCAGTACTTC CASSQGDRIQETQYF
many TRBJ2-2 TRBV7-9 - TGTGCCAGCAGCTTAGCGCTAGCCTACGCCGGGGAGCTGTTTTTT CASSLALAYAGELFF
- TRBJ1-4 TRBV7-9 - TGTGCCAGCAGCCAGGAGCCGACGGAGGAAAAACTGTTTTTT CASSQEPTEEKLFF
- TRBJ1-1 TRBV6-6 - TGTGCCAGCAGCTCTCCGGGACGGTATATGAACACTGAAGCTTTCTTT CASSSPGRYMNTEAFF
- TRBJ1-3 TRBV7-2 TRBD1 TGTGCCAGCAGCTCCTACCGGGACAGGGCTCGCTCTGGAAACACCATATATTTT CASSSYRDRARSGNTIYF
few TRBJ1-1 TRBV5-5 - TGTGCCAGCAGCCGTATAGGGACATCGGGTGAAGCTTTCTTT CASSRIGTSGEAFF
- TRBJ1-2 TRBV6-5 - TGTGCCAGCAGTTACGATTGGACAGTAAACTATGGCTACACCTTC CASSYDWTVNYGYTF
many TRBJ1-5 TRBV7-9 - TGTGCCAGCAGCTTAGCGGATTCGTCAACGGGGCAGCCCCAGCATTTT CASSLADSSTGQPQHF
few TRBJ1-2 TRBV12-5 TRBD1 TGTGCTAGTGGCGGACAGGGAGGGTATGGCTACACCTTC CASGGQGGYGYTF
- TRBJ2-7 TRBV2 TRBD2 TGTGCCAGCAGAGGGACTAGCGGGGACCACGAGCAGTACTTC CASRGTSGDHEQYF